This record concerns one TCR beta chain sequence. Its target is unknown. The data were obtained in a study of T cell responses to AZD1222 COVID-19 vaccine. Study at large: Pooling covered second doses at about 4 or about 12 weeks.

Germline V gene lookup returns CDR1 SGHTA and CDR2 FQGNSA. This CDR3 spans 15 amino acids. The ends lost 5 bases at V and 12 bases at J; junction bases unmatched: 13. Study-wide results and limits: Dominant at 160-218 and 743-854, vaccine-associated CD4 TCRs also spanned spike.

Sequencing was performed with immunoSEQ multiplex PCR; in TCRdb, only in-frame clones are kept and a portion is missing. The table shows 150,000 to 200,000 clones, with 80% to 95% occurring only once. Sequences were derived from peripheral blood, sampled on day 0 of AZD1222 vaccination. This chain links TRBV7-2 with TRBJ2-1, with 10 nucleotides matching TRBD1. The sequence was obtained from an adult in good health. CDR3 nucleotide sequence: TGTGCCAGCAGCACTGGACAGGGGGGGGTAGATGGGCAGTTCTTC. This translates into CASSTGQGGVDGQFF.